The entry below gives a single T cell receptor beta chain sequence along with its context. In the source study's methods: Nucleated cell counts were estimated from reference gene primer amplification. The table came from immunoSEQ multiplex PCR; TCRdb's copy has only in-frame clones and leaves some out. V, J and clone size are taken as reported in that table, and D and trimming were inferred from the DNA itself. The table has fewer than 85,000 clones, about 87% seen once; the top ten hold 9.1%. This CDR3 is built from 15 residues. Germline CDR1 is LGHDT and CDR2 is YNNKEL (reference sequence). J was trimmed by 3 bases and V by 0 bases; bases with no gene match: 2. The data originate from a study of blood T cell repertoires in COVID-19. Whole-study context: COVID-19 samples collected from the United States, Italy and Spain covered acute and convalescent phases. The cDNA or gDNA used as material had been derived from T cells, B-cell-depleted T cells, or PBMCs.

Sequenced sample: peripheral blood. This rearrangement joins TRBV3-1 (or the pseudogene TRBV3-2) to TRBJ1-3, with TRBD1 matching over 7 bases. This sequence originates from a human donor in a cohort sampled during active COVID-19. CDR3 nucleotide sequence: TGTGCCAGCAGCCAAGAGACAGGGCTTGGAAACACCATATATTTT. Residues: CASSQETGLGNTIYF.